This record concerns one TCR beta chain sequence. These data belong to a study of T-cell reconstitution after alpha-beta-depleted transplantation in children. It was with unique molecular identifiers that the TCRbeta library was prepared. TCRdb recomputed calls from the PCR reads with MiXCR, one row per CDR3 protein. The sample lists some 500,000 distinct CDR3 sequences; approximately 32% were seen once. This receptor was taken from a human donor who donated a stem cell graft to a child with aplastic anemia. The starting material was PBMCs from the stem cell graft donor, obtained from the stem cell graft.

CDR3 sequence (DNA): TGTGCCAGCAGTCGAGCGACTAGCGGGAGCTCCTACGAGCAGTACTTC. Translating gives CASSRATSGSSYEQYF. This chain joins TRBV7-2 and TRBJ2-7; 12 nucleotides line up with TRBD2. Germline V gene data show CDR1 as SGHTA and CDR2 as FQGNSA. J lost 0 bases, V lost 6 bases, and 6 bases had no gene match. This CDR3 is 16 amino acids long.